This T cell receptor (beta chain) was observed in a study of blood T cell repertoires in COVID-19. Overall study context: The cDNA or gDNA used as material had been derived from T cells, B-cell-depleted T cells, or PBMCs.

Germline V CDR1 and CDR2: SNHLY, FYNNEI. CDR3 size: 13 residues. V lost 6 bases to trimming and J lost 0 bases, with 8 bases between them. Original handling: Using reference gene primer amplification, nucleated cell counts were estimated. Sequenced by immunoSEQ multiplex PCR; TCRdb stores in-frame clones only, minus some. V, J and clone size are taken as reported in that table, and D and trimming were inferred from the DNA itself. This repertoire shows about 340,000 clones, about 86% found once; its top ten account for 7.1%. In Seattle, patients joined the study during active infection and were tracked longitudinally.

This receptor was identified in a woman in her sixties or seventies with COVID-19, enrolled during active disease. The rearrangement links TRBV2 to TRBJ1-2; D uncertain. The specimen was peripheral blood. The CDR3 DNA follows: TGTGCCAGCAGCGTCGACACTAACTATGGCTACACCTTC. This translates into CASSVDTNYGYTF.